This TCR beta chain is drawn from a study of blood T cells in healthy people across ages (dated by TCRdb to 2015 to 2017). General notes on the study: In model experiments, template switching captured roughly one uniquely barcoded TCR beta cDNA molecule for every two T cells. Donors of different ages were randomly distributed across sequencing lanes to avoid experimental bias. The donors were split into four age groups: young (average 16 years), middle-aged (roughly 40), aged (over 55) and long-lived (approximately 89). For two donors (one aged 18 to 29 and one aged 80 or older), the study analyzed two additional independent replicas of 1 million unique cDNA reads from the same blood draw. Using deep sequencing normalized with unique cDNA molecular identifiers, the study measured how TCR beta repertoire diversity changes with age. The research as a whole found: Total diversity estimates from one million sequenced T cells were considered lower bounds and underestimates. Observed TCR beta diversity per million T cells fell roughly linearly with age, and a significant reduction was already apparent by age around 39. Since profiling was done on bulk unsorted PBMCs, naive and antigen-experienced compartments could not be conclusively compared. There was a strong correlation between observed TCR beta diversity and the percentage of naive T cells measured by flow cytometry. Compared with the aged group, more naive CD4+ T cells, fewer expanded clones and increased TCR diversity were shown by the long-lived group, suggesting age selection. The CMV infection status of donors was not known, potentially confounding age-related changes in expanded clonotypes.

Systemically healthy Caucasian individuals from Russia, 39 in total and aged about 6 to 90 years, were included as donors. Roughly 10 milliliters of peripheral blood were drawn from each donor into EDTA-treated Vacutainer tubes. Ficoll-Paque density-gradient centrifugation was used to isolate PBMCs, with at least 6 million obtained per sample. Trizol reagent was used to extract total RNA from the PBMCs, yielding at least 6 micrograms per sample. The percentages of naive CD45RAhigh/CD27high T cells were determined by flow cytometry on a PBMC aliquot from every donor. Library preparation was by 5' RACE. These reads were obtained on an Illumina HiSeq 2500. A second PCR of about 7 to 12 cycles was run with a J-beta primer mix and a sample-barcoded 5' primer. Each TCR beta cDNA molecule received a unique molecular identifier from a template-switch 5' adaptor carrying 12 random nucleotides. Each sample yielded at least 2.5 million CDR3-containing paired-end reads. First-strand cDNA synthesis was performed from all RNA using the Mint cDNA synthesis kit, with priming by a TRBC-specific oligonucleotide. All cDNA was treated with uracil-DNA glycosylase and then went through a first 18-cycle PCR with the universal primers M1SS and BC2_uni_R. In the source study's methods: Normalization of each sample was performed by random selection of 1 million high-quality reads, each carrying a distinct molecular identifier. Instead of being binned into consensus sequences, reads that shared molecular identifiers were thrown out. CDR3 identification, clonotype clustering and error correction used MiTCR with a Q25 quality threshold and the strictest error-elimination algorithm. A nonparametric unseen species model with Euler transformation was used to estimate lower-bound total TCR beta diversity. TCRdb reanalyzed the raw reads on its own, using fastp at Q25 for trimming and MiXCR for clone calling, and kept in-frame beta chains. Entries that share a CDR3 protein sequence are merged under the most common genes and DNA. The V and J calls were not made by the authors but by TCRdb's processing. The sample table contains around 1.5 million distinct CDR3 sequences; only one count was recorded for approximately 32% of them. The ten largest make up about 11% of the sample.

Concerning this clonotype itself: The target of this receptor is not known. No quality values exist for individual bases; no much larger clone is one base distant.

Including the terminal cysteine and phenylalanine, the CDR3 comprises 17 residues. The DNA shown is the 51-base CDR3, in frame from base 1. Looking up the germline V gene (reference sequence) yields CDR1 DFQATT and CDR2 SNEGSKA. V lost 1 base and J lost 0 bases; the stretch between them is 15 bases long. Input material: blood. The chain employs TRBV20-1 and TRBJ1-4, with no reliable assignment of the D segment. The source of this sequence is a woman aged 25 to 39 in good health. At the DNA level, the sequence is TGCAGTGCTAGAGTCGACGTCGGGCCCCCAACTAATGAAAAACTGTTTTTT. It translates as CSARVDVGPPTNEKLFF.